Listed below are T cell receptor beta chains from one sample, sequenced in a study of tumor-infiltrating lymphocytes in primary liver carcinoma. TCRdb independently ran MiXCR on the multiplex PCR reads; one entry per CDR3 protein. There are about 48,000 distinct CDR3 sequences in the sample; around three quarters occur only once, and approximately 30% lies in the top ten. Sample: liver tumor tissue from sampling region 3. The receptors here all came from a man in his forties with primary liver carcinoma and hepatitis B virus infection. The conserved cysteine and the conserved F or W are not part of the CDR3 here. Each record gives: V gene, J gene, CDR3 protein.

TRBV4-3	TRBJ2-2	ASSQGRAGGPGELF
TRBV28	TRBJ1-2	AVPLDSGGYT
TRBV29-1	TRBJ2-7	SVEGWLANGQY
TRBV10-3	TRBJ1-5	AFSDPRARNQAQH
TRBV10-2	TRBJ1-5	ASRTGGQPQH
TRBV28	TRBJ1-6	ASNVRARDNSPLH
TRBV6-5	TRBJ2-1	VSRSRQGALQLKEQS
TRBV5-4	TRBJ1-3	ASSLSGNTIY
TRBV6-1	TRBJ2-5	ASRDLWTSGSWETQY
TRBV11-2	TRBJ2-5	SSRDLTGAGETKY
TRBV29-1	TRBJ2-3	SVPRIRGTTDTQY
TRBV12-3/TRBV12-4	TRBJ2-7	ASRLGQSYVQY
TRBV7-9	TRBJ1-2	ASSLETVNYGYT
TRBV7-8	TRBJ2-3	ASSLAAGVAQATQY
TRBV29-1	TRBJ2-1	NIGTGGYNEQF
TRBV4-2	TRBJ2-7	ACSQEWVSYEQY
TRBV29-1	TRBJ1-1	SAEVGEHTEAF
TRBV12-3/TRBV12-4	TRBJ2-7	TSNLHVEGNEQY
TRBV7-9	TRBJ2-1	ASSLGQGRYNEQF
TRBV11-2	TRBJ2-2	ASSLVRTYPGAGVLF
TRBV18	TRBJ2-3	ASSVGTSGSGTDTQY
TRBV6-1	TRBJ2-2	ASTRQGATGELC
TRBV6-5	TRBJ2-7	ASSYSMQGYEQY
TRBV19	TRBJ2-1	ASFPRDYPWGGSYNEQF
TRBV29-1	TRBJ2-1	SVEPLTSGTYNNQF
TRBV28	TRBJ2-7	TSSHPHEQY
TRBV10-2	TRBJ1-1	ASSGQGADEAF
TRBV6-1	TRBJ2-3	ASKSTGSTDTQY
TRBV7-9	TRBJ2-3	ASSSGSDTQY
TRBV4-1	TRBJ2-5	TSSPDPGQQETQY
TRBV29-1	TRBJ2-1	SVEGHNPNNEQF
TRBV7-8	TRBJ2-3	ASSALPSTDTQY
TRBV4-1	TRBJ2-6	ASSQLQEATGTNVLT
TRBV4-1	TRBJ2-2	AISRDRVFTVELF
TRBV11-2	TRBJ2-7	AIGFGVPRIEQY
TRBV10-3	TRBJ2-7	TISRDDSAKY
TRBV2	TRBJ2-5	ASSEAWGQGAREIQY
TRBV6-5	TRBJ2-1	ASSPRGRLGINEQF
TRBV5-1	TRBJ2-1	ASSRDLRSSYNEQL
TRBV5-1	TRBJ2-3	ASSDIPGTSVTDTQY
TRBV6-5	TRBJ1-1	ASSLNRSGTEAF
TRBV10-1	TRBJ2-1	AISGERGSYNEQF
TRBV7-9	TRBJ1-4	ASSFDLGRVGEKLF
TRBV13	TRBJ2-1	VSSLGHGGT
TRBV5-1	TRBJ2-1	ASSLGGTSGTNEQF